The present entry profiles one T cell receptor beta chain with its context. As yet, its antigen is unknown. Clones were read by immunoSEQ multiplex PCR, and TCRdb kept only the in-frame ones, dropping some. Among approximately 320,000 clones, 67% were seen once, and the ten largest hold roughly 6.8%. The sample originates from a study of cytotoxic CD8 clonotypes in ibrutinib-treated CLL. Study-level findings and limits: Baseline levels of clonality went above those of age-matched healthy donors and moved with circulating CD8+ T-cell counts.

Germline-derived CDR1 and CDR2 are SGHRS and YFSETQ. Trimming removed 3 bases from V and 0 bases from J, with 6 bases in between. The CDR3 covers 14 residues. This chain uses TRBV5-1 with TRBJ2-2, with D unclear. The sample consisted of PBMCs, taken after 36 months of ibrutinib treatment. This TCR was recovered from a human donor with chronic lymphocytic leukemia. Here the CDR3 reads CASSSHANTGELFF. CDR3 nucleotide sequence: TGCGCCAGCAGCTCTCACGCGAACACCGGGGAGCTGTTTTTT.